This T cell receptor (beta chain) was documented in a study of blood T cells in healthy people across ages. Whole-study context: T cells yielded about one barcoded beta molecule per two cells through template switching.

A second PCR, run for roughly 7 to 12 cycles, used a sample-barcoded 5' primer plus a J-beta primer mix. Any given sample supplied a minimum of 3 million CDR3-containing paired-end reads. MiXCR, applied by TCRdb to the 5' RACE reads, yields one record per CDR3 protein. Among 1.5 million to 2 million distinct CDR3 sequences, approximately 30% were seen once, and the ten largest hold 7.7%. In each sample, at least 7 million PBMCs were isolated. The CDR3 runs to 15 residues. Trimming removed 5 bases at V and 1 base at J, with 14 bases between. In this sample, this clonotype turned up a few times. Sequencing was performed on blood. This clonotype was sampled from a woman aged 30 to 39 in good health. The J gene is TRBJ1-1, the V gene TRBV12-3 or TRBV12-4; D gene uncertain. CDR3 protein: CASSTRTAGNTEAFF. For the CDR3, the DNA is TGTGCCAGCAGTACCAGGACGGCTGGGAACACTGAAGCTTTCTTT.